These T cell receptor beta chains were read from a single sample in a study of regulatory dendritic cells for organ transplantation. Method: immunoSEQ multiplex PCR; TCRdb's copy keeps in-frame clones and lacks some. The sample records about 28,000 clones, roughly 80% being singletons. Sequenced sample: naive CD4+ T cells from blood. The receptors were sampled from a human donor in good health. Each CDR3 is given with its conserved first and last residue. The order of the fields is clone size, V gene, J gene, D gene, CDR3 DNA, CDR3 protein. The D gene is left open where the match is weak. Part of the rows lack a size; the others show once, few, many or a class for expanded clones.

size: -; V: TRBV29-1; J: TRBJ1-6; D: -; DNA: TGCAGCGTTGGGGCCTCCTATAATTCACCCCTCCACTTT; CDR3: CSVGASYNSPLHF
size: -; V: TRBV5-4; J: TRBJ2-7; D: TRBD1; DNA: TGTGCCAGCAGCGTGGACAGGTTCTCCTACGAGCAGTACTTC; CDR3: CASSVDRFSYEQYF
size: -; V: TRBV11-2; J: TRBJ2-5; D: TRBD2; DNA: TGTGCCAGCAGCTTAGATCGGGGGGGCCGGGGGGAGACCCAGTACTTC; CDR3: CASSLDRGGRGETQYF
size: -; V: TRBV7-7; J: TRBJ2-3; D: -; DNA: TGTGCTAGCAGCTTAGTAGGGGGTTCGGGTGTGCAGTATTTT; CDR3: CASSLVGGSGVQYF
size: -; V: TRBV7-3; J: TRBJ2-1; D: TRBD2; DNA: TGTGCCAGCAGCGGCTGGGCGGGGGGGACCTACAATGAGCAGTTCTTC; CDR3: CASSGWAGGTYNEQFF
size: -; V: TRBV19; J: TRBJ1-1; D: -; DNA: TGTGCCAGTAGTAACCGCGCTGAAGCTTTCTTT; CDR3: CASSNRAEAFF
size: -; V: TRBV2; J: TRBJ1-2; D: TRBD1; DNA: TGTGCCAGCAGTGAACAGGGGGCTGGCTACACCTTC; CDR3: CASSEQGAGYTF
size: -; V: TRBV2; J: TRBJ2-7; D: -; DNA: TGTGCCAGCACCCGTTTACAGGGACATACCCTCTCCTACGAGCAGTACTTC; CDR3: CASTRLQGHTLSYEQYF
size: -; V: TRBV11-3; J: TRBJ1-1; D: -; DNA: TGTGCCAGCAGCTTAGGGGACGCCGGGGGCACTGAAGCTTTCTTT; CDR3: CASSLGDAGGTEAFF
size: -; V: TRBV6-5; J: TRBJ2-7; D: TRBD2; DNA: TGTGCCAGCAGTTACTCAGCCGGGGGGGCCTACGAGCAGTACTTC; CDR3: CASSYSAGGAYEQYF
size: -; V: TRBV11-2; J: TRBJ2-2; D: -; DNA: TGTGCCAGCAGCTTAGGACAGCTGAACACCGGGGAGCTGTTTTTT; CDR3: CASSLGQLNTGELFF
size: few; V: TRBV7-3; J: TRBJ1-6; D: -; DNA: TGTGCCAGCAGACTTAATGGACAGCCTAATTCACCCCTCCACTTT; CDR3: CASRLNGQPNSPLHF
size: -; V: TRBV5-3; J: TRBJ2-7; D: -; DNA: TGTGCCAGAAGCTTGGCATGGGGACTTCCAGGCTCCGAGCAGTACTTC; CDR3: CARSLAWGLPGSEQYF
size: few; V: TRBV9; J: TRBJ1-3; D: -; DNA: TGTGCCAGCAGCGTAGTACAGGAGTGGACTGGAAACACCATATATTTT; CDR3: CASSVVQEWTGNTIYF
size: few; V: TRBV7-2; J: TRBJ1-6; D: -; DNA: TGTGCCAGCAGCTCCGTTGGGGGGAATTCACCCCTCCACTTT; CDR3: CASSSVGGNSPLHF
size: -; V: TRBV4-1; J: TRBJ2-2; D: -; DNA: TGCGCCAGCAGCCAAGAGGGGCAGAGCACCGGGGAGCTGTTTTTT; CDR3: CASSQEGQSTGELFF
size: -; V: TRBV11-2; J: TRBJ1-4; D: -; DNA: TGTGCCAGCAGCCCGTCGGGGAGAGAAAAACTGTTTTTT; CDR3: CASSPSGREKLFF
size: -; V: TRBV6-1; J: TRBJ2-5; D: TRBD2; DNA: TGTGCCAGCAGTAACAAGCGGGGGACGCAAGAGACCCAGTACTTC; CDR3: CASSNKRGTQETQYF
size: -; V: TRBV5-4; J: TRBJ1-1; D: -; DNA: TGTGCCAGCAGCTTTGACCGGGGGGACACTGAAGCTTTCTTT; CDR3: CASSFDRGDTEAFF
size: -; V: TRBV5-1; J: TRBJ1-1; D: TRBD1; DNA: TGCGCCAGCAGCTGGGACAGGCTTCGGGGTGAAGCTTTCTTT; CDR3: CASSWDRLRGEAFF
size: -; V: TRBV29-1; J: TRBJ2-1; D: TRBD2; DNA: TGCAGCGTTAACCCCAGCGGGGGCCTTCACTACAATGAGCAGTTCTTC; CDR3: CSVNPSGGLHYNEQFF
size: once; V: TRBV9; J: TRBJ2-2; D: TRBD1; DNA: TGTGCCAGCAGCCCCACAGGGGCCGTTACGAACACCGGGGAGCTGTTTTTT; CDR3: CASSPTGAVTNTGELFF
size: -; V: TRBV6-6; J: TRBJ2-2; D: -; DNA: TGTGCCAGCAGTTTCCCAACGAACACCGGGGAGCTGTTTTTT; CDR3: CASSFPTNTGELFF
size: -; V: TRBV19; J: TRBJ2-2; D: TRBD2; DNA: TGTGCCAGTAGAACTAGCGGGGGGGCCGGAGCCGGGGAGCTGTTTTTT; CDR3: CASRTSGGAGAGELFF
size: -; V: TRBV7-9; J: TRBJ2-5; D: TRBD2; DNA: TGTGCCAGCAGCGTAACGACTAGCGGGGGGACCCAAGAGACCCAGTACTTC; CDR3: CASSVTTSGGTQETQYF
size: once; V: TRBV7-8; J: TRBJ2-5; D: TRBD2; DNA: TGTGCCAGCAGCTTCTCTAGCGGGGGGGCGAAAGAGACCCAGTACTTC; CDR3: CASSFSSGGAKETQYF
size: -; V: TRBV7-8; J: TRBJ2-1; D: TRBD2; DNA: TGTGCCAGCAGCCTCGGTACTAGCGGGGGGACGGATGAGCAGTTCTTC; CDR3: CASSLGTSGGTDEQFF
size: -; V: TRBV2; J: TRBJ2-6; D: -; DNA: TGTGCCAGCAGTGTGTTGGGAGTTTCTGGGGCCAACGTCCTGACTTTC; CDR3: CASSVLGVSGANVLTF
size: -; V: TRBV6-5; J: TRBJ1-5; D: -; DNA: TGTGCCAGCAGTTACTCCTCTAATCAGCCCCAGCATTTT; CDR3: CASSYSSNQPQHF